This TCR beta chain was recorded in a study of T cells after yellow fever vaccination. It was through 5'RACE template switching that TCR cDNA was made, with a universal primer site and UMIs added. MiXCR, applied by TCRdb to the 5' RACE reads, yields one record per CDR3 protein. The data contain approximately 110,000 distinct CDR3 sequences, 7.4% of them singletons. General observations from the study: Clonotype sharing between CD4 and CD8 compartments was small. Subsequent to the booster, the majority of primary-vaccination clones reappeared (around 97% CD4, about 90% CD8).

At least ten counts were recorded for this clonotype. Its antigen is not known. The sequenced sample was CD4+ T cells sorted from PBMCs, obtained 10 days after the first yellow fever vaccination. This receptor was taken from a man younger than 35 who received the YFV17D yellow fever vaccine.

The CDR3 sequence is CASSRRRGGSDTQYF. In nucleotides, the CDR3 is TGTGCCAGCAGTCGCCGCAGGGGGGGGTCAGATACGCAGTATTTT. The chain joins TRBV7-2 to TRBJ2-3, with D possibly being TRBD1 or TRBD2 (7 bases each). Trimming pared 6 bases from V and 4 bases from J, leaving 17 bases between. Per germline, CDR1 SGHTA and CDR2 FQGNSA. The CDR3 extends over 15 amino acids.